The 7 T cell receptor beta chains given below trace back to one sample, sequenced in a study of blood T cell repertoires in COVID-19 (dated by TCRdb to the early 2020s). The protocol used for the library was the immunoSEQ multiplex PCR assay. TCRdb took this table from immuneACCESS and kept in-frame rearrangements with V and J called. Such tables lack part of the clones; where checked against another copy, unresolved V genes explain under half of the gap, and the rest is unexplained. The sample profile shows 250,000 to 300,000 clones; about nine tenths of them were found once. Of the sample, 2% to 2.5% is held by the ten largest clones. Source material: peripheral blood. Receptors were obtained from a man aged 50 or older with acute or convalescent COVID-19.

This chain connects TRBV25-1 to TRBJ2-5, with TRBD2 matching 12 bases. Germline CDR1 is MGHDK and CDR2 is SYGVNS. This CDR3 has 17 residues. The junction had 5 bases not matched to a gene; V was cut back by 2 bases and J by 1 base. CDR3 residues: CASSELWTSGAQETQYF. CDR3 coding DNA: TGTGCCAGCAGTGAACTCTGGACTAGCGGGGCCCAAGAGACCCAGTACTTC.

The chain is built from TRBV15 and TRBJ1-1; perhaps TRBD1 as D (6 bases). CDR3 size: 15 residues. CDR1 is LNHNV, CDR2 YYDKDF, per germline (reference sequence). V was clipped by 2 bases and J by 5 bases, with 15 bases between them. Here the CDR3 DNA reads TGTGCCACCAGCAGACCGAGACAGGTGGGAACTGAAGCTTTCTTT. Encoded protein: CATSRPRQVGTEAFF.

The chain recombines TRBV5-1 with TRBJ1-4; 10 bases are a match to TRBD1. Germline V gene sequence: CDR1 SGHRS, CDR2 YFSETQ. The J segment lost 1 base and the V segment lost 4 bases, leaving 4 bases of the junction unmatched. The CDR3 is 16 residues long. This CDR3 is CASSGWDRGTNEKLFF. CDR3 in DNA: TGCGCCAGCAGCGGCTGGGACAGGGGAACTAATGAAAAACTGTTTTTT.

J is TRBJ2-2 and V is TRBV7-8, with D perhaps matching TRBD1 (6 bases). The CDR3 covers 15 residues. CDR1 is SGHVS and CDR2 is FQNEAQ in the germline V gene. Trimming cost V 5 bases and J 4 bases, with 14 bases left between them. This chain's CDR3 is CASSKNRVVTGELFF. CDR3 nucleotide sequence: TGTGCCAGCAGCAAGAACAGGGTTGTCACCGGGGAGCTGTTTTTT.

The V call is TRBV5-6, the J call TRBJ1-2; 7 nucleotides line up with TRBD1. The V gene's germline CDR1 is SGHDT and CDR2 YYEEEE. CDR3 length: 15 amino acids. V lost 4 bases, J lost 7 bases, and 13 bases stayed unmatched. The CDR3 nucleotides read TGTGCCAGCAGCGCATCGACAGGGCGAACTAGTGGCTACACCTTC. This encodes CASSASTGRTSGYTF.

This chain uses TRBV5-6 with TRBJ2-5; 8 positions agree with TRBD2. This CDR3 is built from 16 residues. Germline V CDR1 and CDR2: SGHDT, YYEEEE. V trimming: 2 bases; J trimming: 1 base; junction bases outside the gene matches: 7. Written as DNA, the CDR3 is TGTGCCAGCAGCTTAGGGCGGGGGGACCTCCAAGAGACCCAGTACTTC. This gives the protein CASSLGRGDLQETQYF.

The chain employs TRBV5-4 and TRBJ1-1; maybe TRBD1 (5 bases). Germline V CDR1 and CDR2: SGHNT, YYREEE (reference sequence). Trimming left V 3 bases short and J 5 bases short, with 8 bases between. The CDR3 covers 12 residues. The CDR3 bases are TGTGCCAGCAGCTCAGGGTGGACTGAAGCTTTCTTT. Its protein product is CASSSGWTEAFF.